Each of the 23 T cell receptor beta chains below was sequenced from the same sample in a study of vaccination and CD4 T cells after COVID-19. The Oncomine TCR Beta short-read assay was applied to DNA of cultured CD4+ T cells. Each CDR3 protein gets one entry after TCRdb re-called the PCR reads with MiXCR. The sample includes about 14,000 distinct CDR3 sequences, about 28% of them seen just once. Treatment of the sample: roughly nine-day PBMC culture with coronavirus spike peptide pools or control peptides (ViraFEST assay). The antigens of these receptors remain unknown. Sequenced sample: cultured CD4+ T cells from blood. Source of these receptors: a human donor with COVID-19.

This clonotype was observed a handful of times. The chain's CDR3 is CASSVRGISGQPQHF. The CDR3 nucleotides read TGTGCCAGCAGTGTGAGGGGAATATCGGGTCAGCCCCAGCATTTT. The V and J genes are TRBV2 and TRBJ1-5; TRBD1 is a possible D gene (5 bases). This CDR3 contains 15 residues. Deletions cut 4 bases from V and 6 bases from J, with 16 bases between. Germline assignment: CDR1 SNHLY and CDR2 FYNNEI.

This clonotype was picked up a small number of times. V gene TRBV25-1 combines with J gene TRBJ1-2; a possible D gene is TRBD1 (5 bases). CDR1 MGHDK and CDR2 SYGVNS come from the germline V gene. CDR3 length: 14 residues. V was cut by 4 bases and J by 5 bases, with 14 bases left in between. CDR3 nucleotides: TGTGCCAGCAGTGGACCGGGACCGATGTATGGCTACACCTTC. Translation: CASSGPGPMYGYTF.

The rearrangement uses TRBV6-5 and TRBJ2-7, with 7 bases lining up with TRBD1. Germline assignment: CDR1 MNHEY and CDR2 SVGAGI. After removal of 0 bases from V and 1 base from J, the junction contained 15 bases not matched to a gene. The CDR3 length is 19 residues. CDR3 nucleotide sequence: TGTGCCAGCAGTTACTCGTTAAGAAAACAGGGGATACGGTCCTACGAGCAGTACTTC. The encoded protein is CASSYSLRKQGIRSYEQYF.

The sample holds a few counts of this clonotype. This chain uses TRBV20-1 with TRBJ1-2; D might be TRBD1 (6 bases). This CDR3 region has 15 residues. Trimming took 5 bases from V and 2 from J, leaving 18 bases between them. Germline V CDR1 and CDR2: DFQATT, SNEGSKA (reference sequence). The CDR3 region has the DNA TGCAGTGCTGGCGATGCGGGGGCCTTCAACTATGGCTACACCTTC. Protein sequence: CSAGDAGAFNYGYTF.

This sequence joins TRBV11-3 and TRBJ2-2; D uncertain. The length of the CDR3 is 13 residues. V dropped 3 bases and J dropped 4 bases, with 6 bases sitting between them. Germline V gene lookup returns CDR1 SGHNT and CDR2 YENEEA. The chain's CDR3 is CASSFEFTGELFF. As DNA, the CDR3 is TGTGCCAGCAGCTTTGAATTCACCGGGGAGCTGTTTTTT.

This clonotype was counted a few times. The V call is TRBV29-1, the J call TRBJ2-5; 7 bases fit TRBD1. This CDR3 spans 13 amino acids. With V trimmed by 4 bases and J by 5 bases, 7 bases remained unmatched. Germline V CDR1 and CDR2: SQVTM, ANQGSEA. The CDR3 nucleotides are TGCAGCGTTGCCGGACAGGCGGGCGAGACCCAGTACTTC. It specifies CSVAGQAGETQYF.

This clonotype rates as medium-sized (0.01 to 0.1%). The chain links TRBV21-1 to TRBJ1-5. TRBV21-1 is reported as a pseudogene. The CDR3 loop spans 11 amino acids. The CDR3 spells CASSEDQPQHF. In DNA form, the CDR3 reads TGTGCCAGCAGCGAAGATCAGCCCCAGCATTTT.

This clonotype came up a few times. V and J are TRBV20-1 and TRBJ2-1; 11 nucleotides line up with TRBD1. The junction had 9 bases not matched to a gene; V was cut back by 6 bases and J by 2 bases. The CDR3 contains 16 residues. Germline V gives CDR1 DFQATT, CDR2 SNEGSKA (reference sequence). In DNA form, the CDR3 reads TGCAGTGCCAACCGGGGACAGGGGGAAGCCTACAATGAGCAGTTCTTC. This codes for CSANRGQGEAYNEQFF.

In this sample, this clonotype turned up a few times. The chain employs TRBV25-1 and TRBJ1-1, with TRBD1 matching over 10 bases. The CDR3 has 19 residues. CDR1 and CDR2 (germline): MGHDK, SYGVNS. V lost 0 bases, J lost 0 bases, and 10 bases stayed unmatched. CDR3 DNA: TGTGCCAGCAGTGAATATAGGACAGGGGGTCGCCTAATGAACACTGAAGCTTTCTTT. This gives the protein CASSEYRTGGRLMNTEAFF. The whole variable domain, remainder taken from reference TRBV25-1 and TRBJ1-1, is EADIYQTPRYLVIGTGKKITLECSQTMGHDKMYWYQQDPGMELHLIHYSYGVNSTEKGDLSSESTVSRIRTEHFPLTLESARPSHTSQYLCASSEYRTGGRLMNTEAFFGQGTRLTVV.

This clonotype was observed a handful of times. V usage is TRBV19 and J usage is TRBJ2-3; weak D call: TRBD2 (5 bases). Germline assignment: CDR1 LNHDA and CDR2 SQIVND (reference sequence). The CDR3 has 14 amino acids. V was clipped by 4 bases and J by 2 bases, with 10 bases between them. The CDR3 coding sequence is TGTGCCAGTAGTACAGGACTGATCACAGATACGCAGTATTTT. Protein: CASSTGLITDTQYF.

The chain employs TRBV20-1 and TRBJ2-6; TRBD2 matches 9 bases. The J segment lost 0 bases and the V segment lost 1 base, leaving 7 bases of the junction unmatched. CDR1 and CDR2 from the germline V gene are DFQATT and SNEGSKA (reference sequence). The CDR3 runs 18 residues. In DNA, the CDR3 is TGCAGTGCTAGAGTTGCGGGAGGGGGGTCCTCTGGGGCCAACGTCCTGACTTTC. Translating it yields CSARVAGGGSSGANVLTF.

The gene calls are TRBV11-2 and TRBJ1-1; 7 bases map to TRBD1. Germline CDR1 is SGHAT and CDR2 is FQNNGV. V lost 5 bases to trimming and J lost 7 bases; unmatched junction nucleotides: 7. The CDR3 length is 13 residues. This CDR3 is CASSPNRGIEAFF. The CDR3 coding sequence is TGTGCCAGCAGCCCCAACAGGGGAATTGAAGCTTTCTTT.

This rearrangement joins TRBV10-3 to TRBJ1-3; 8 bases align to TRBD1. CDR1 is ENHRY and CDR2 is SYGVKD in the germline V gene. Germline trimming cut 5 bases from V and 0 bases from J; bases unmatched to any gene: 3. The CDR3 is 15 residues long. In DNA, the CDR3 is TGTGCCATCAGTACAACAGGGGGCTCTGGAAACACCATATATTTT. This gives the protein CAISTTGGSGNTIYF.

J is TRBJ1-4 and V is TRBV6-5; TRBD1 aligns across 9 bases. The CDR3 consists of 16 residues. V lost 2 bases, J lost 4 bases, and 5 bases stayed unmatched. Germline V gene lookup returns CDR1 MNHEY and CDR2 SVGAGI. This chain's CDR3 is CASSYGTGHLNEKLFF. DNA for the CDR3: TGTGCCAGCAGTTACGGGACAGGGCATCTTAATGAAAAACTGTTTTTT.

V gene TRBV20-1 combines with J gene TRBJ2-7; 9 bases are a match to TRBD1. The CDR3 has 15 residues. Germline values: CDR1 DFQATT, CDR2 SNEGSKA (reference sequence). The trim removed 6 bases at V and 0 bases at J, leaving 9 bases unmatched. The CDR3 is CSATNPGQGSYEQYF. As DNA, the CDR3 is TGCAGTGCCACCAACCCGGGACAGGGCTCCTACGAGCAGTACTTC.

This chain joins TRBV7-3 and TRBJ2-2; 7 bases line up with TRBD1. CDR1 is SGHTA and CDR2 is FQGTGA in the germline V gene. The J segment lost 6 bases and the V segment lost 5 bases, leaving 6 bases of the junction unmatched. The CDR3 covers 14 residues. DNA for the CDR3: TGTGCCAGCAGCCGTAATCAGGGGGCCGGGGAGCTGTTTTTT. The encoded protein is CASSRNQGAGELFF.

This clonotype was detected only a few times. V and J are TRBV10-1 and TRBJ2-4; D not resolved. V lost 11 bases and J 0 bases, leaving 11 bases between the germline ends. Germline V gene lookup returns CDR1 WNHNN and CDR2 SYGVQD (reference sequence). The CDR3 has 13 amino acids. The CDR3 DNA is TGCGCCCGTTTAACTTTAGCCAAAAACATTCAGTACTTC. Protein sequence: CARLTLAKNIQYF.

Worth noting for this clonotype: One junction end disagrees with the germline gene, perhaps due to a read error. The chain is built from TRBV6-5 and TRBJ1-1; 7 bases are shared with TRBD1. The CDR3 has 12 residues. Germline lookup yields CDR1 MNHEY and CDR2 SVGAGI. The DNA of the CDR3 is TGTGCCAGCGGTTACTCGACAGGGGAAGCTTTCTTT. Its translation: CASGYSTGEAFF.

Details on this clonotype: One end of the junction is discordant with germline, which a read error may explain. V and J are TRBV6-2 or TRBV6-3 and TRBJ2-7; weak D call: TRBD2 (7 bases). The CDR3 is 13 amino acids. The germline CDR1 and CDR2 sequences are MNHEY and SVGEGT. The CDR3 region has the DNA TGCGCCAGCCTGTCGGGGGGCCCCTACGAGCAGTACTTC. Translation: CASLSGGPYEQYF.

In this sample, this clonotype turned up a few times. This CDR3 reads CSVGVGTGKETQYF. CDR3 DNA sequence: TGCAGCGTTGGGGTGGGGACAGGGAAAGAGACCCAGTACTTC. The V gene is TRBV29-1, the J gene TRBJ2-5; TRBD1 matches 9 bases. The CDR3 has 14 amino acids. The V gene end was trimmed by 4 bases and the J gene end by 3 bases; junction bases not matched to a gene: 6. Germline lookup yields CDR1 SQVTM and CDR2 ANQGSEA.

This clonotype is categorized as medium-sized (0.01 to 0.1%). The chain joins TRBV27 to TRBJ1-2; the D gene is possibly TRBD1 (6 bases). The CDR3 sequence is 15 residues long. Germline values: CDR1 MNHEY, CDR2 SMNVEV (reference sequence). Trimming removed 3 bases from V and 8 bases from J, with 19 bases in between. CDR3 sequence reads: CASSFYSIGGGGYTF. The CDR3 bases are TGTGCCAGCAGTTTTTACTCGATTGGGGGGGGCGGCTACACCTTC.

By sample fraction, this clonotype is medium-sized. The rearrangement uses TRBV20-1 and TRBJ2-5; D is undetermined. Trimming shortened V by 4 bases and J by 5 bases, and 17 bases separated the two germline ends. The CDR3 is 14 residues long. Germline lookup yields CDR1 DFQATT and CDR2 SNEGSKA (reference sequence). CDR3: CSATHSRRSETQYF. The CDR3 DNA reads TGCAGTGCTACCCACAGCCGAAGGTCTGAGACCCAGTACTTC.

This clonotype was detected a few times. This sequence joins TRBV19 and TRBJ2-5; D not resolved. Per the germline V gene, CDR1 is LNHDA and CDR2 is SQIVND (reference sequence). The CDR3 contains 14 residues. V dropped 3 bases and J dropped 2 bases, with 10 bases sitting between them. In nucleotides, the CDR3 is TGTGCCAGTAGTATCCATGGGCGGCAAGAGACCCAGTACTTC. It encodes CASSIHGRQETQYF.